This T cell receptor beta chain emerged from a study of CD8+CD57+ T cells in acquired aplastic anemia. About the research overall: Mean DNA quantity obtained from sorted CD4+ and CD8+ cells was 3 to 4 ug. Whole-study results and caveats: Common to patients and controls were 25 to 30 CD8+ CDR3 sequences.

As for this clonotype: What it recognizes is unknown.

Genomic DNA served as template for TCR beta VDJ and CDR3 profiling. Using its own MiXCR run on the reads, TCRdb lists one record per CDR3 protein. This table holds around 180,000 distinct CDR3 sequences, approximately 48% found once. Individuals selected for sequencing had exhibited CD8+CD57+ cell expansion on flow cytometry. The patients all had a severe acquired aplastic anemia diagnosis. The study sampled blood from patients who had received no therapy. Germline V CDR1 and CDR2: SQVTM, ANQGSEA. This CDR3 is 10 amino acids long. The sequenced sample consisted of sorted CD4+, CD8+, or CD8+CD57+ T cells (not recorded which) from PBMCs. The chain couples TRBV29-1 to TRBJ2-5; D not resolved. This sequence originates from a human donor with aplastic anemia. The CDR3 bases are TGCAGTTACCCCAGGGAGACCCAGTACTTC. Its translation: CSYPRETQYF.